These 16 T cell receptor beta chains share one sample of origin, sequenced in a study of T-cell memory formation after mild COVID-19. One entry per CDR3 protein, called by TCRdb with MiXCR from the 5' RACE reads. The table lists roughly 280,000 distinct CDR3 sequences, 15% to 20% of them singletons. The specimen was PBMCs or a T cell subset sorted from them (not recorded which). The receptors shown here come from a man aged 18 to 30 who had mild COVID-19 (a few samples of this study predate the infection). Cell type and time point are not known.

The genes are TRBV5-1 and TRBJ2-1; the match to TRBD2 covers 9 bases. Germline CDR1 and CDR2: SGHRS and YFSETQ. This CDR3 has 18 amino acids. J gave up 4 bases and V 0 bases, and 11 bases lay outside the gene matches. The CDR3 loop is CASSLVPLLAGSYNEQFF. As DNA, the CDR3 is TGCGCCAGCAGCTTGGTACCTCTCCTAGCGGGGAGTTACAATGAGCAGTTCTTC.

This clonotype was counted once. The genes are TRBV10-2 and TRBJ1-5, with 9 bases identical to TRBD1. The CDR3 is made up of 15 amino acids. Trimming cost V 7 bases and J 7 bases; bases outside gene matches: 11. Germline-derived CDR1 and CDR2 are WSHSY and SAAADI. This CDR3 is CASIEATGGGQPQHF. The CDR3 DNA is TGCGCCAGCATAGAGGCCACAGGGGGCGGGCAGCCCCAGCATTTT.

There are a few counts of this clonotype. The V gene is TRBV4-2, the J gene TRBJ2-2; the D gene is possibly TRBD2 (5 bases). The germline V gene has CDR1 LGHNA and CDR2 YNFKEQ. This CDR3 spans 15 amino acids. V was cut by 1 base and J by 4 bases, with 10 bases left in between. CDR3 in DNA: TGTGCCAGCAGCCAAGGGGCTAGCCCCACCGGGGAGCTGTTTTTT. This gives the protein CASSQGASPTGELFF.

The J gene is TRBJ2-4, the V gene TRBV20-1, with 8 bases matching TRBD2. There are 13 residues in the CDR3. The junction had 4 bases not matched to a gene; V was cut back by 0 bases and J by 9 bases. The germline V gene has CDR1 DFQATT and CDR2 SNEGSKA (reference sequence). This CDR3 reads CSARETSVGIQYF. CDR3 in DNA: TGCAGTGCTAGAGAGACTAGCGTAGGCATTCAGTACTTC.

This clonotype was seen a handful of times. The rearrangement uses TRBV12-3 or TRBV12-4 and TRBJ2-5; the D gene is possibly TRBD2 (7 bases). Trimming pared 2 bases from V and 7 bases from J, leaving 11 bases between. This CDR3 contains 13 residues. CDR3 DNA: TGTGCCAGCAGTTTATTAGGGGGGGGGACCCAGTACTTC. Protein sequence: CASSLLGGGTQYF.

This chain joins TRBV7-2 and TRBJ2-5, with 10 bases fitting TRBD2. The length of the CDR3 is 13 residues. V gave up 5 bases and J gave up 5 bases; unmatched junction bases: 2. CDR1 SGHTA and CDR2 FQGNSA come from the germline V gene. The CDR3 loop is CASSRAGGETQYF. In nucleotides, the CDR3 is TGTGCCAGCAGCAGAGCGGGGGGGGAGACCCAGTACTTC.

V and J are TRBV7-8 and TRBJ2-7; D is unresolved. V shed 5 bases and J shed 5 bases, with 7 bases lying between them. This CDR3 contains 11 residues. Germline V gives CDR1 SGHVS, CDR2 FQNEAQ. Here the CDR3 DNA reads TGTGCCAGCAGCAAACAAAACGAGCAGTACTTC. The encoded protein is CASSKQNEQYF.

V is TRBV7-8 and J is TRBJ1-2, with TRBD1 as a possible D gene (6 bases). Trimming shortened V by 4 bases and J by 3 bases, and 12 bases separated the two germline ends. CDR3 size: 14 residues. Germline V lookup: CDR1 SGHVS, CDR2 FQNEAQ. The CDR3 region has the DNA TGTGCCAGCAGCTACTCAGGGGAACACTATGGCTACACCTTC. Protein: CASSYSGEHYGYTF. The full variable domain, completed using reference TRBV7-8 and TRBJ1-2, is GAGVSQSPRYKVAKRGQDVALRCDPISGHVSLFWYQQALGQGPEFLTYFQNEAQLDKSGLPSDRFFAERPEGSVSTLKIQRTQQEDSAVYLCASSYSGEHYGYTFGSGTRLTVV.

The chain employs TRBV6-6 and TRBJ2-7, with D unclear. Germline V CDR1 and CDR2: MNHNY, SVGAGI (reference sequence). V was trimmed by 8 bases and J by 1 base, leaving 15 bases between them. The CDR3 contains 14 residues. The DNA of the CDR3 is TGTGCCAGCGGTTCCCCATCGGTGTCCTACGAGCAGTACGTC. Amino acid sequence: CASGSPSVSYEQYV.

This chain connects TRBV20-1 to TRBJ2-2; D not resolved. Trimming removed 3 bases from V and 7 bases from J, with 21 bases in between. The CDR3 is 16 residues long. The V gene's germline CDR1 is DFQATT and CDR2 SNEGSKA (reference sequence). The CDR3 bases are TGCAGTGCTAGCCAATGGCGTGCTTTCGGCGGCGGGGAGCTGTTTTTT. It codes for CSASQWRAFGGGELFF.

This clonotype is labeled as medium-sized. V and J are TRBV20-1 and TRBJ2-3; 9 nucleotides match TRBD1. Germline CDR1 DFQATT, CDR2 SNEGSKA (reference sequence). CDR3 length: 13 amino acids. Trimming cost V 1 base and J 4 bases; bases outside gene matches: 0. This chain's CDR3 is CSARGDRADTQYF. CDR3 in DNA: TGCAGTGCTAGAGGGGACAGGGCAGATACGCAGTATTTT.

The V and J genes are TRBV12-3 or TRBV12-4 and TRBJ2-3; maybe TRBD2 (5 bases). The V and J ends lost 7 bases and 0 bases respectively, with 11 bases between them. CDR3 size: 14 residues. For the CDR3, the DNA is TGTGCCAGCACCGTACTAGGCAGCACAGATACGCAGTATTTT. Translating gives CASTVLGSTDTQYF.

V and J are TRBV12-3 or TRBV12-4 and TRBJ2-7; tentatively, D is TRBD1 (5 bases). Trimming took off 1 base at V and 6 bases at J, with 13 bases between the two ends. The CDR3 is 14 residues long. CDR3 nucleotides: TGTGCCAGCAGTTTAGTCAGGGCTCAGGGCGAGCAGTACTTC. Translation gives CASSLVRAQGEQYF.

V and J are TRBV6-4 and TRBJ1-2; D is ambiguous. The germline gives CDR1 MRHNA, CDR2 SNTAGT. The V end lost 2 bases, the J end lost 7 bases, and 8 bases lay between the germline ends. This CDR3 contains 12 residues. This CDR3 is CASSDQGGGYTF. CDR3 coding DNA: TGTGCCAGCAGTGACCAAGGCGGTGGCTACACCTTC.

In its sample, this clonotype was seen a few times. CDR3 loop: CASSLGRRAGGVDTQYF. The CDR3 region has the DNA TGTGCCAGCAGCCTGGGGCGTCGAGCGGGAGGCGTAGATACGCAGTATTTT. The chain recombines TRBV7-6 with TRBJ2-3; 9 bases map to TRBD2. The CDR3 spans 17 residues. Per germline, CDR1 SGHVS and CDR2 FNYEAQ. V shed 5 bases, J shed 5 bases, and the junction held 14 bases outside the gene matches.

The rearrangement joins TRBV10-2 to TRBJ2-5; 8 positions match TRBD2. The V gene's germline CDR1 is WSHSY and CDR2 SAAADI. This CDR3 region has 15 residues. Losses at the gene ends were 6 bases for V and 6 bases for J; bases not matched to a gene: 12. CDR3 amino acids: CASRPTTGGRKTQYF. The CDR3 DNA sequence: TGCGCCAGCAGACCAACAACGGGGGGGCGGAAGACCCAGTACTTC.